This entry describes one T cell receptor beta chain. These data are taken from a study of patients and donors after allogeneic stem cell transplantation. TCRdb reprocessed the RT-PCR reads with MiXCR, giving one entry per CDR3 protein. The data hold 900,000 to 1,000,000 distinct CDR3 sequences, with roughly 18% observed a single time. The CDR3 length is 13 residues. J was trimmed by 3 bases and V by 2 bases; bases with no gene match: 2. Germline V lookup: CDR1 DFQATT, CDR2 SNEGSKA (reference sequence). Material for sequencing was blood, either unsorted or a sorted T cell fraction (not recorded which). The chain couples TRBV20-1 to TRBJ2-5; 8 positions match TRBD2. The origin of this receptor is a human donor who was either an allogeneic HSCT recipient or a stem cell or donor lymphocyte infusion donor (not recorded which). It is not recorded whose cells these are; they may come from a transplant donor. The CDR3 sequence: CSARPLAEETQYF. The CDR3 nucleotides are TGCAGTGCTAGACCACTAGCGGAAGAGACCCAGTACTTC.